Each of the 26 T cell receptor beta chains below was sequenced from the same sample in a study of cytomegalovirus exposure and HLA in healthy donors. Both 60 Vbeta primers and 13 Jbeta primers went into the PCR. Libraries were prepared by immunoSEQ multiplex PCR; TCRdb keeps only in-frame clonotypes and omits some of them. This repertoire shows about 77,000 clones, 75% to 80% found once; its top ten account for less than 4.5%. Sequencing used PBMCs. These receptors were collected from a man in his forties in good health and CMV-seronegative.

A word on this clone: This same CDR3 is encoded by further DNA sequences in the sample. The chain joins TRBV4-2 to TRBJ2-7, with TRBD2 matching 10 bases. Trimming at V came to 4 bases and at J to 0 bases, leaving 0 bases not matched to a gene. Germline CDR1 reads LGHNA; CDR2 reads YNFKEQ. CDR3 length: 14 amino acids. The CDR3 sequence is CASSRTSGSYEQYF. The CDR3 region has the DNA TGTGCCAGCAGCCGGACTAGCGGCTCCTACGAGCAGTACTTC.

The chain uses TRBV5-4 and TRBJ1-2, with D perhaps TRBD1 (6 bases). The CDR3 totals 13 residues. Trimming pared 3 bases from V and 8 bases from J, leaving 14 bases between. The germline gives CDR1 SGHNT, CDR2 YYREEE (reference sequence). DNA of the CDR3: TGTGCCAGCAGCTACATACAGGGACGGGGCTACACCTTC. This sequence encodes CASSYIQGRGYTF.

The chain combines TRBV19 with TRBJ1-1; possible D gene TRBD1, 5 bases. The CDR3 has 14 residues. Germline CDR1 and CDR2: LNHDA and SQIVND (reference sequence). The germline V and J ends were trimmed by 3 bases and 2 bases, with 10 bases remaining between them. The chain's CDR3 is CASSITGVNTEAFF. The CDR3 nucleotides read TGTGCCAGTAGTATTACAGGAGTCAACACTGAAGCTTTCTTT.

The sample holds one count of this clone. This sequence joins TRBV7-2 and TRBJ2-7, with 9 bases that match TRBD2. V lost 5 bases, J lost 1 base, and 18 bases stayed unmatched. This CDR3 is 19 amino acids long. Germline assignment: CDR1 SGHTA and CDR2 FQGNSA. CDR3 coding DNA: TGTGCCAGCAGCACCCGGGCCGGCGGGGCGGGAGGGCGTTCCTACGAGCAGTACTTC. It is translated as CASSTRAGGAGGRSYEQYF.

This chain links TRBV4-3 with TRBJ2-3, with 11 bases fitting TRBD2. With V trimmed by 1 base and J by 5 bases, 2 bases remained unmatched. The germline V gene encodes CDR1 LGHNA and CDR2 YSLEER. The CDR3 is 15 residues long. This chain's CDR3 is CASSQGLAGGDTQYF. DNA for the CDR3: TGCGCCAGCAGCCAAGGCCTAGCGGGAGGAGATACGCAGTATTTT.

The V and J genes are TRBV5-1 and TRBJ2-3; TRBD2 agrees at 9 bases. V shed 1 base and J 0 bases; nucleotides not matched to a gene: 3. Germline V gene sequence: CDR1 SGHRS, CDR2 YFSETQ. The length of the CDR3 is 16 residues. For the CDR3, the DNA is TGCGCCAGCAGCTTGTGGGCGGGAGGGAGCACAGATACGCAGTATTTT. It specifies CASSLWAGGSTDTQYF.

The rearrangement joins TRBV5-6 to TRBJ1-5; unclear D gene. The germline CDR1 and CDR2 sequences are SGHDT and YYEEEE. V lost 0 bases, J lost 6 bases, and 10 bases lay in between. This CDR3 is 14 amino acids long. The CDR3 loop reads CASSLAGVTQPQHF. The CDR3 nucleotides read TGTGCCAGCAGCTTGGCCGGGGTTACTCAGCCCCAGCATTTT.

V and J are TRBV6-1 and TRBJ1-3; D gene uncertain. CDR1 and CDR2 from the germline V gene are MNHNS and SASEGT. V shed 1 base and J shed 0 bases, with 7 bases lying between them. This CDR3 contains 15 residues. The CDR3 coding sequence is TGTGCCAGCAGTGAAGTAGTTAGCTCTGGAAACACCATATATTTT. Its protein product is CASSEVVSSGNTIYF.

This sequence joins TRBV7-2 and TRBJ2-7; TRBD2 agrees at 7 bases. The CDR3 runs to 14 residues. The V segment lost 2 bases and the J segment 0 bases; nucleotides outside the gene matches: 1. Germline CDR1 SGHTA, CDR2 FQGNSA. DNA for the CDR3: TGTGCCAGCAGCTTACTAGCGGACTCCTACGAGCAGTACTTC. It is translated as CASSLLADSYEQYF.

This chain connects TRBV5-8 to TRBJ2-5; TRBD1 matches 8 bases. After removal of 0 bases from V and 2 bases from J, the junction contained 3 bases not matched to a gene. Germline values: CDR1 SGHTS, CDR2 YDEGEE. This CDR3 spans 15 amino acids. CDR3 amino acids: CASSLVGTGQETQYF. The DNA of the CDR3 is TGTGCCAGCAGCTTGGTCGGGACAGGACAAGAGACCCAGTACTTC.

The sample holds a few counts of this clone. This sequence joins TRBV7-2 and TRBJ2-1; no definite D call. This CDR3 comprises 11 residues. V was trimmed by 8 bases and J by 10 bases, leaving 12 bases between them. The germline V gene has CDR1 SGHTA and CDR2 FQGNSA. The CDR3 here is CASSLANEQFF. CDR3 bases: TGTGCCAGCTCGCTCGCGAACGAGCAGTTCTTC.

The chain carries TRBV29-1 and TRBJ2-1; D gene ambiguous. Looked up from germline, CDR1 is SQVTM and CDR2 is ANQGSEA. This CDR3 has 14 amino acids. The V gene lost 6 bases and the J gene lost 0 bases, with 12 bases spanning the gap. As DNA, the CDR3 is TGCAGCGTCGATCAGGCTCACTCCTACAATGAGCAGTTCTTC. Translating it yields CSVDQAHSYNEQFF.

The chain combines TRBV6-5 with TRBJ2-1; 11 nucleotides agree with TRBD2. V gave up 0 bases and J gave up 12 bases; unmatched junction bases: 10. CDR3 size: 16 residues. Germline V lookup: CDR1 MNHEY, CDR2 SVGAGI. CDR3 DNA sequence: TGTGCCAGCAGTTACTCACTAACTAGCGGGAGCGTCTGGCAGTTCTTC. Its protein product is CASSYSLTSGSVWQFF.

This clone was observed a single time. This chain joins TRBV5-5 and TRBJ1-4; unclear D gene. With 4 bases removed from V and 10 bases from J, the gap between germline ends came to 8 bases. Germline V CDR1 and CDR2: SGHKS, YYEKEE (reference sequence). This CDR3 spans 11 amino acids. CDR3 nucleotide sequence: TGTGCCAGCAGCGCGGGTTTAAAACTGTTTTTT. This gives the protein CASSAGLKLFF. Drawing the rest from reference TRBV5-5 and TRBJ1-4, the complete variable domain is DAGVTQSPTHLIKTRGQQVTLRCSPISGHKSVSWYQQVLGQGPQFIFQYYEKEERGRGNFPDRFSARQFPNYSSELNVNALLLGDSALYLCASSAGLKLFFGSGTQLSVL.

The chain joins TRBV4-2 to TRBJ2-7, with 15 positions matching TRBD2. Germline V gene sequence: CDR1 LGHNA, CDR2 YNFKEQ. V shed 5 bases and J 4 bases; nucleotides not matched to a gene: 15. The CDR3 has 19 residues. The chain's CDR3 is CASSKYQSGLAGGLYEQYF. The CDR3 nucleotides are TGTGCCAGCAGCAAGTACCAATCGGGACTAGCGGGAGGTTTGTACGAGCAGTACTTC.

The rearrangement joins TRBV5-8 to TRBJ1-5; TRBD1 is a possible D gene (6 bases). Germline values: CDR1 SGHTS, CDR2 YDEGEE. This CDR3 is 15 amino acids long. The ends were cut back, 4 bases at V and 3 bases at J, with 14 bases in the middle. The CDR3 region has the DNA TGTGCCAGCAGCGGAGGACAGAGGCCCAATCAGCCCCAGCATTTT. Protein sequence: CASSGGQRPNQPQHF.

This sequence joins TRBV5-7 and TRBJ2-2, with TRBD1 matching 11 bases. TRBV5-7 is labeled an ORF, and its function is uncertain. Trimming at V came to 4 bases and at J to 4 bases, leaving 12 bases not matched to a gene. This CDR3 is built from 18 residues. The CDR3 protein is CASSTPRTGGLSTGELFF. CDR3 coding DNA: TGTGCCAGCAGCACCCCTAGGACAGGGGGCTTATCCACCGGGGAGCTGTTTTTT.

The chain uses TRBV30 and TRBJ1-1, with TRBD1 matching over 8 bases. After removal of 3 bases from V and 3 bases from J, the junction contained 9 bases not matched to a gene. The CDR3 totals 15 residues. Germline lookup yields CDR1 GTSNPN and CDR2 SVGIG (reference sequence). CDR3 bases: TGTGCCTGGAGCCCCCGGGGCAGGGGGCACACTGAAGCTTTCTTT. Protein sequence: CAWSPRGRGHTEAFF.

This clone has a handful of counts. This chain links TRBV28 with TRBJ1-5, with D tentatively TRBD1 (6 bases). V lost 4 bases and J 5 bases, leaving 21 bases between the germline ends. CDR3 length equals 17 residues. Germline V gene data show CDR1 as MDHEN and CDR2 as SYDVKM. This chain's CDR3 is CASSSILHRVQDQPQHF. CDR3 nucleotide sequence: TGTGCCAGCAGTTCGATACTCCACAGGGTACAGGATCAGCCCCAGCATTTT. Combining the CDR3 with reference TRBV28 and TRBJ1-5 gives the whole variable domain DVKVTQSSRYLVKRTGEKVFLECVQDMDHENMFWYRQDPGLGLRLIYFSYDVKMKEKGDIPEGYSVSREKKERFSLILESASTNQTSMYLCASSSILHRVQDQPQHFGDGTRLSIL.

The genes are TRBV2 and TRBJ2-5, with D perhaps TRBD2 (6 bases). The V and J ends lost 8 bases and 5 bases respectively, with 21 bases between them. Germline V lookup: CDR1 SNHLY, CDR2 FYNNEI. The CDR3 loop spans 15 amino acids. The CDR3 is CASHRGGPGGETQYF. CDR3 in DNA: TGTGCCAGCCACCGGGGCGGGCCTGGAGGGGAGACCCAGTACTTC.

The chain recombines TRBV30 with TRBJ1-4; 9 nucleotides line up with TRBD1. Trimming at V came to 2 bases and at J to 10 bases, leaving 8 bases not matched to a gene. Germline CDR1 and CDR2: GTSNPN and SVGIG (reference sequence). This CDR3 spans 14 amino acids. This chain's CDR3 is CAWSIGQGYRKLFF. The CDR3 DNA reads TGTGCCTGGAGTATTGGACAGGGGTATCGAAAACTGTTTTTT.

The CDR3 DNA is TGTGCCAGCAGTACGATAGACAGACGCAATCAGCCCCAGCATTTT. Translation gives CASSTIDRRNQPQHF. This chain links TRBV28 with TRBJ1-5; tentative D call: TRBD1 (5 bases). The CDR3 totals 15 residues. From germline, CDR1 is MDHEN and CDR2 SYDVKM. The V gene lost 5 bases and the J gene lost 2 bases, with 13 bases spanning the gap.

V usage is TRBV4-2 and J usage is TRBJ2-3; 10 bases align to TRBD2. The CDR3 consists of 18 residues. Germline CDR1 is LGHNA and CDR2 is YNFKEQ. The ends lost 2 bases at V and 2 bases at J; junction bases unmatched: 10. As DNA, the CDR3 is TGTGCCAGCAGCCAACCACTACCAGCGGGAGGGAACACAGATACGCAGTATTTT. Translating it yields CASSQPLPAGGNTDTQYF.

This chain connects TRBV4-3 to TRBJ2-1; maybe TRBD2 (6 bases). V lost 0 bases, J lost 7 bases, and 16 bases lay in between. The germline CDR1 and CDR2 sequences are LGHNA and YSLEER. CDR3 length: 16 amino acids. CDR3 DNA: TGCGCCAGCAGCCAAGAAATGACGGGAGTGAAGAATGAGCAGTTCTTC. It translates to CASSQEMTGVKNEQFF.

The chain links TRBV30 to TRBJ2-7; 10 bases fit TRBD2. Per the germline V gene, CDR1 is GTSNPN and CDR2 is SVGIG (reference sequence). The CDR3 runs to 14 residues. With 3 bases clipped from V and 7 bases from J, the junction kept 9 bases outside the gene matches. The DNA for the CDR3 is TGTGCCTGGAGCGCACTAGCGGGGAATGGAGAGCAGTACTTC. It specifies CAWSALAGNGEQYF.

The chain is built from TRBV6-5 and TRBJ2-3, with 11 positions matching TRBD1. V lost 7 bases, J lost 4 bases, and 7 bases stayed unmatched. The CDR3 contains 15 residues. The germline V gene has CDR1 MNHEY and CDR2 SVGAGI. CDR3 in DNA: TGTGCCAGCACCAGGACAGGGGGCGTTGCAGATACGCAGTATTTT. Residues: CASTRTGGVADTQYF.